This TCR beta chain derives from a study of blood T cell repertoires in COVID-19. At the level of the study: Sources were T cells, B-cell-depleted T cells, or PBMCs; the material itself was cDNA or gDNA.

Germline values: CDR1 SGHAT, CDR2 FQNNGV. CDR3 length: 14 amino acids. Trimming took off 5 bases at V and 1 base at J, with 11 bases between the two ends. Original handling: Amplification of reference gene primers was used by the study to estimate nucleated cell counts. This table comes from immunoSEQ multiplex PCR, and its TCRdb copy is limited to in-frame clones, with some not included. V and J calls and clone size follow that table, whereas D and trimming were derived from the DNA. The profile covers about 200,000 clones, with 80% to 90% appearing a single time and 5.9% taken by the ten largest. V is TRBV11-2 and J is TRBJ1-2; no firm D call. The sequenced sample was peripheral blood. The receptor's source is a man older than 75 with acute or convalescent COVID-19. The CDR3 loop is CASSSNADNYGYTF. The CDR3 bases are TGTGCCAGCAGCAGCAATGCGGATAACTATGGCTACACCTTC.